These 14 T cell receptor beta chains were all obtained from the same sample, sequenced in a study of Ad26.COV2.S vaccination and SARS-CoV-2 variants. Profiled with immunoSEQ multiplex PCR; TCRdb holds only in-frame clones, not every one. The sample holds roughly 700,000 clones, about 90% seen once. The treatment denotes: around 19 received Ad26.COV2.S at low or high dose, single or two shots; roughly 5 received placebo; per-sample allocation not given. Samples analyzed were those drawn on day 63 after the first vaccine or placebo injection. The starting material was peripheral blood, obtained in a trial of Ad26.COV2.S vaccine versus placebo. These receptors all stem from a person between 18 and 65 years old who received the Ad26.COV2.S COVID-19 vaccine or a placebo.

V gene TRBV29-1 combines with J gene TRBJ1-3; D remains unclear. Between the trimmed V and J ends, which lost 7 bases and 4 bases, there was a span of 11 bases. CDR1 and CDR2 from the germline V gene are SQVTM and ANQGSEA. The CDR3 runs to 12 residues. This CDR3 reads CSATAQGNTIYF. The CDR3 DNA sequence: TGCAGCGCAACCGCACAAGGAAACACCATATATTTT.

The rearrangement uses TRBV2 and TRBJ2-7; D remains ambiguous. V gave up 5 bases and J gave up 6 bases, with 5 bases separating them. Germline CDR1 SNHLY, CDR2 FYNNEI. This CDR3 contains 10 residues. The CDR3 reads CASSPPEQYF. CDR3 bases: TGTGCCAGCAGTCCCCCCGAGCAGTACTTC. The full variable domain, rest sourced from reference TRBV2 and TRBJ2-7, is EPEVTQTPSHQVTQMGQEVILRCVPISNHLYFYWYRQILGQKVEFLVSFYNNEISEKSEIFDDQFSVERPDGSNFTLKIRSTKLEDSAMYFCASSPPEQYFGPGTRLTVT.

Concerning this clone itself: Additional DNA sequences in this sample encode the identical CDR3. This CDR3 is CASSQGTGNTEAFF. In DNA form, the CDR3 reads TGTGCCAGCTCACAGGGGACAGGGAACACTGAAGCTTTCTTT. The chain combines TRBV18 with TRBJ1-1; 8 nucleotides match TRBD1. This CDR3 is built from 14 residues. With V trimmed by 4 bases and J by 1 base, 2 bases remained unmatched. Germline V gives CDR1 KGHSH, CDR2 LQKENI.

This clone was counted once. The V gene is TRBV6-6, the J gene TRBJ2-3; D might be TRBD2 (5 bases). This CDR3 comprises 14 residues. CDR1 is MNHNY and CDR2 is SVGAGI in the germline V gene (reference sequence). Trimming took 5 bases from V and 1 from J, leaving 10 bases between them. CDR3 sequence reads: CASSKTRGTDTQYF. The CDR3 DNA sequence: TGTGCCAGCAGTAAGACGAGGGGCACAGATACGCAGTATTTT.

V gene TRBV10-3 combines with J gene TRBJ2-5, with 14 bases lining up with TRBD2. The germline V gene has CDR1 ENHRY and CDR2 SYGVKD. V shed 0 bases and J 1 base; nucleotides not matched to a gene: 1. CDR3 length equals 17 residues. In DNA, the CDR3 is TGTGCCATCAGTGAGTCCGGGACTAGCGGGGGCCAAGAGACCCAGTACTTC. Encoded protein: CAISESGTSGGQETQYF.

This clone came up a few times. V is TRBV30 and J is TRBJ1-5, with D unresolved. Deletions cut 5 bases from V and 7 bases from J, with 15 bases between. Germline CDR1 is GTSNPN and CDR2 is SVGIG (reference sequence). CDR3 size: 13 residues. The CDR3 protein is CAWGKRLGQPQHF. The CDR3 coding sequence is TGTGCCTGGGGAAAACGATTAGGCCAGCCCCAGCATTTT. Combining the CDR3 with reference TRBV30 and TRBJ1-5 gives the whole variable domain SQTIHQWPATLVQPVGSPLSLECTVEGTSNPNLYWYRQAAGRGLQLLFYSVGIGQISSEVPQNLSASRPQDRQFILSSKKLLLSDSGFYLCAWGKRLGQPQHFGDGTRLSIL.

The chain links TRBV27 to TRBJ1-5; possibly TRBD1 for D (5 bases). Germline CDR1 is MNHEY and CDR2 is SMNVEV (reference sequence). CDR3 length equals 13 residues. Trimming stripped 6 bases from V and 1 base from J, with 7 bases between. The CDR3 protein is CASRDRSNQPQHF. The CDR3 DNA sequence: TGTGCCAGCAGAGACAGAAGCAATCAGCCCCAGCATTTT.

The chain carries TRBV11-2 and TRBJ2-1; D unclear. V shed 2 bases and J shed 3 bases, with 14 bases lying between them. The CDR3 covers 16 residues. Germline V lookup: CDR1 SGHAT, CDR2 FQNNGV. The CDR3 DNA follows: TGTGCCAGCAGCTTATCTTCCAGTAGCAGCTACAATGAGCAGTTCTTC. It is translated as CASSLSSSSSYNEQFF. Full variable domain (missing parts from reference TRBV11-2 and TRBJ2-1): EAGVAQSPRYKIIEKRQSVAFWCNPISGHATLYWYQQILGQGPKLLIQFQNNGVVDDSQLPKDRFSAERLKGVDSTLKIQPAKLEDSAVYLCASSLSSSSSYNEQFFGPGTRLTVL.

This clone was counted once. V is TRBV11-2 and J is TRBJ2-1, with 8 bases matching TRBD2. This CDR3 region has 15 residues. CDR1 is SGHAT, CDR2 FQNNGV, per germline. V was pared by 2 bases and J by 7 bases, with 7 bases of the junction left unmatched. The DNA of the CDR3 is TGTGCCAGCAGCTTACTAGCGGGCCCTGGGAATGAGCAGTTCTTC. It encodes CASSLLAGPGNEQFF.

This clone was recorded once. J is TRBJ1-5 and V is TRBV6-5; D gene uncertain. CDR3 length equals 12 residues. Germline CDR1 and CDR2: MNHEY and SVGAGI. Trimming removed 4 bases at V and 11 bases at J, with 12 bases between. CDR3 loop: CASSSPAGTQHF. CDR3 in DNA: TGTGCCAGCAGTTCCCCGGCCGGTACCCAGCATTTT.

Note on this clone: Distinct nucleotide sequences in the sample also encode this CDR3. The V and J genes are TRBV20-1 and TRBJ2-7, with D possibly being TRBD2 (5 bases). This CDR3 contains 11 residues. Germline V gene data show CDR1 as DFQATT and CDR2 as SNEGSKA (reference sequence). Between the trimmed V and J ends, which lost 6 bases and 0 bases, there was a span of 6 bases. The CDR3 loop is CSAEDSYEQYF. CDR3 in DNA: TGCAGTGCGGAGGACTCCTACGAGCAGTACTTC.

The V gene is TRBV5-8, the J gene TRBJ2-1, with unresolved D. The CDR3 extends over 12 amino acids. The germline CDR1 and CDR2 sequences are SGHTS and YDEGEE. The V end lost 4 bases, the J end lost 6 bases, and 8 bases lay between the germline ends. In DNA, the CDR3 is TGTGCCAGCAGCCCATCCGGCAATGAGCAGTTCTTC. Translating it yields CASSPSGNEQFF. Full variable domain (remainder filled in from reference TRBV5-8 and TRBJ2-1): EAGVTQSPTHLIKTRGQQATLRCSPISGHTSVYWYQQALGLGLQFLLWYDEGEERNRGNFPPRFSGRQFPNYSSELNVNALELEDSALYLCASSPSGNEQFFGPGTRLTVL.

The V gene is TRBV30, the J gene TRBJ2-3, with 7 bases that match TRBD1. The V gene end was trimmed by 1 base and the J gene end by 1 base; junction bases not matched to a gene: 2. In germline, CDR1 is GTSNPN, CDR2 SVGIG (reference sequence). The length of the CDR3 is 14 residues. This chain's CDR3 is CAWSAQGGTDTQYF. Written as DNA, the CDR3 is TGTGCCTGGAGTGCTCAGGGGGGCACAGATACGCAGTATTTT.

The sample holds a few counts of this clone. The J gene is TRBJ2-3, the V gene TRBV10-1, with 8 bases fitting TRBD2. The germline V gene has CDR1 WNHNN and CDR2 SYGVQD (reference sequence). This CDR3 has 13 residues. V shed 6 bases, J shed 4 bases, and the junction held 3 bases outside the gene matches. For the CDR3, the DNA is TGCGCCAGCAGGGAAGCGGGAGCAGATACGCAGTATTTT. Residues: CASREAGADTQYF.